The entry that follows covers one T cell receptor (beta chain) sequence. Its antigen is still unknown. CDR1 is SNHLY, CDR2 FYNNEI, per germline. The CDR3 runs 18 residues. V was clipped by 4 bases and J by 2 bases; unmatched bases: 10. The sample is drawn from a study of T cell repertoires in cytomegalovirus infection. Study summary: HLA-C-restricted CMV epitopes, recently identified, and well-studied HLA-B-restricted ones were used by the study. CMV infection and matching HLA type were both indicated by public TCR beta signatures.

MiXCR, run by TCRdb on the reads, gives a single entry per CDR3 protein. The sample comprises about 220,000 distinct CDR3 sequences, 38% of which are singletons, and approximately 59% rests with the top ten. Study results and limitations: Ex vivo, HLA-C-restricted CMV-specific TCR beta clonotypes prevailed over the rest of the response. Of the TCR beta families, the public ones yielded a cumulative frequency that identified carriers of CMV plus the relevant HLA.

This specimen was CD8+ T cells from cultured PBMCs, taken from culture after CMV antigen stimulation. J is TRBJ2-1 and V is TRBV2; 11 nucleotides match TRBD2. The TCR comes from a human donor in good health (CMV status not recorded). Some clones in this sample may be carry-over from other donors' samples. The CDR3, as DNA: TGTGCCAGCAGTGTTAGGGGACTAGCGGCAAAAGCCTACAATGAGCAGTTCTTC. The encoded protein is CASSVRGLAAKAYNEQFF.